Included here is one T cell receptor (beta chain) sequence, with context. Its specific antigen is unknown. Base qualities are not recorded, but no much larger clone differs from it by a single base. All of the isolated RNA was reverse transcribed with the High Capacity cDNA Reverse Transcription Kit, so expressed TCRB transcripts were sequenced. Deep immunoSEQ sequencing was performed on naive, central memory and regulatory T cell samples, with an average of about 3.57 million total reads per sample. Sorted cells were lysed in RLT buffer, and RNA was extracted using DNase-treated RNeasy Micro or Mini kits according to cell number. Each cell subset was processed on its own to prevent cross-contamination, while patient and healthy donor samples were processed together. The immunoSEQ multiplex PCR was used to amplify TCRB sequences from cDNA, generating 87-bp fragments that spanned the CDR3 region. Sequencing of the amplicons was performed on the Illumina HiSeq platform. Processing in the source paper ran as follows. PCR bias was computationally corrected using synthetic template baselines, reads within Hamming distance 2 were collapsed, and singletons that could not be merged were discarded. Reads were aligned against IMGT to assign V, D and J genes, CDR3 length and insertions or deletions at six rearrangement sites. Within each subset, clonotype counts were normalized to sorted cell number, and only after that were true diversity and Gini coefficients computed with the tcR R package. The overlap coefficient, calculated on TCRB nucleotide sequences, was used to quantify repertoire sharing. Not all clones reach the TCRdb copy of this immuneACCESS table, which keeps in-frame sequences only. Checked studies attribute under half of the gap to unresolved V genes and leave the rest unexplained. The D gene and trimming were derived from the DNA, and the V and J assignments and clone size from that table. This sample has some 130,000 clones in its table, and 9% of those were observed once. The ten top clones hold 0.75% of the sample.

This entry is derived from a study of beta chain features in type 1 diabetes (dated by TCRdb to 2017 to 2018). As for the study more broadly: Mean age, gender distribution, total cell number and subset yield were not different between patients and healthy donors. In the study, recently diagnosed type 1 diabetes patients and matched healthy donors were compared on the TCRB repertoires of their sorted circulating CD4+ T cell subsets. A total of under 120,000,000 sorted cells were examined across all samples, and RNA yield correlated strongly with the number of cells per subset. Regulatory and stem cell-like memory subsets were isolated from only 8 patients and roughly 8 healthy donors, whereas naive and central memory subsets came from all 30 or so donors. The paper's findings and limits, for the study overall: In all four CD4+ subsets, TCRB CDR3 length was moderately but significantly shorter in type 1 diabetes patients. Because cDNA rather than genomic DNA was sequenced, highly expressing activated cells could have been over-represented, although no difference in activation and CD3 levels was found between groups. HLA sub-analyses involved small numbers of individuals, so any influence of HLA type on TCRB rearrangement remained unresolved. Fewer insertions and more nucleotide deletions at VDJ recombination sites were observed in patients with type 1 diabetes, implying thymic rearrangement abnormalities. The naive, central memory and regulatory TCRB repertoires appeared to resemble one another more closely among patients than among healthy donors. PCR might favor shorter templates, but patient and control samples were amplified and corrected together, so any skew would affect both groups equally.

Each donor gave one peripheral blood draw, roughly 0.12 L on average, collected into heparinised tubes. Naive, central memory, regulatory and stem cell-like memory CD4+ T cells were sorted on a BD FACSAria II using a panel including CD45RO, CCR7, CD25, CD127, CD95 and CD27. A purity above 98% was achieved for all sorted populations. PBMCs were isolated right away by Lymphoprep density gradient centrifugation and were stained directly, without culture. To minimize batch effects, samples were stained and sorted in pairs, one healthy donor with one patient per experiment. This sequence originates from a man aged 30 to 39 with type 1 diabetes. Sequenced sample: central memory CD4+ T cells from blood.

The DNA is as follows: TGTGCCAGCACTCCGGGACAGACAGGAGAGACCCAGTACTTC. This is translated as CASTPGQTGETQYF. Rearrangement joined TRBV7-2 to TRBJ2-5; TRBD1 aligns with 7 central bases. From the germline V gene, CDR1 is SGHTA and CDR2 is FQGNSA. Including the terminal cysteine and phenylalanine, the CDR3 comprises 14 residues. The sequence is cut down to CDR3 DNA, 42 bases in frame from base 1. Relative to germline, V is missing 7 bases and J is missing 4 bases, with 9 bases of the junction outside any gene match.